Each of the 16 T cell receptor beta chains below was sequenced from the same sample in a study of blood T cell repertoires in COVID-19. Sequencing was performed with immunoSEQ multiplex PCR; in TCRdb, only in-frame clones are kept and a portion is missing. The data show some 80,000 clones, 70% to 90% seen once. Sequenced input: peripheral blood. The receptor set was obtained from a man in his 60s with COVID-19, enrolled during active disease.

The chain joins TRBV29-1 to TRBJ2-7; 15 bases match TRBD2. The V and J ends lost 6 bases and 4 bases, in that order; junction bases with no gene match: 7. The CDR3 is made up of 15 amino acids. From germline, CDR1 is SQVTM and CDR2 ANQGSEA. CDR3 amino acids: CSVGTSGRLGYEQYF. CDR3 bases: TGCAGCGTAGGGACTAGCGGGAGGCTAGGTTACGAGCAGTACTTC.

This clone was seen a handful of times. This chain links TRBV7-9 with TRBJ2-7; tentative D call: TRBD1 (6 bases). CDR1 is SEHNR, CDR2 FQNEAQ, per germline (reference sequence). Trimming shortened V by 8 bases and J by 7 bases, and 18 bases separated the two germline ends. This CDR3 spans 13 amino acids. CDR3 nucleotide sequence: TGTGCCAGCTTGGGGGCCTCGTCGGAAGAGCAGTACTTC. Translated, it gives CASLGASSEEQYF.

V usage is TRBV7-3 and J usage is TRBJ2-1, with 7 bases fitting TRBD1. The CDR3 totals 16 residues. Per germline, CDR1 SGHTA and CDR2 FQGTGA. The junction had 7 bases not matched to a gene; V was cut back by 2 bases and J by 3 bases. The CDR3 bases are TGTGCCAGCAGCTTAGACTCAGGGGGTAACTACAATGAGCAGTTCTTC. Its translation is CASSLDSGGNYNEQFF.

The rearrangement uses TRBV30 and TRBJ2-2, with 8 nucleotides matching TRBD2. Germline-derived CDR1 and CDR2 are GTSNPN and SVGIG (reference sequence). The CDR3 length is 13 residues. J lost 4 bases, V lost 3 bases, and 1 base had no gene match. CDR3 DNA sequence: TGTGCCTGGAGCGGGAGGGGCACCGGGGAGCTGTTTTTT. Protein sequence: CAWSGRGTGELFF. Based on the CDR3 plus reference TRBV30 and TRBJ2-2, the full variable domain is SQTIHQWPATLVQPVGSPLSLECTVEGTSNPNLYWYRQAAGRGLQLLFYSVGIGQISSEVPQNLSASRPQDRQFILSSKKLLLSDSGFYLCAWSGRGTGELFFGEGSRLTVL.

Comments on this clone: At one end the junction does not follow the germline gene, possibly because of a read error. The chain joins TRBV2 to TRBJ2-3, with 9 positions matching TRBD2. CDR3 length: 14 amino acids. Germline V gene data show CDR1 as SNHLY and CDR2 as FYNNEI. CDR3 nucleotides: TGTGCCAGCAGTGAATCTGTTAGCGGGGGCCATCGGGATTTT. This codes for CASSESVSGGHRDF.

The sample holds a few counts of this clone. V usage is TRBV5-1 and J usage is TRBJ1-3; D ambiguous. V dropped 4 bases and J dropped 2 bases, with 13 bases sitting between them. The germline CDR1 and CDR2 sequences are SGHRS and YFSETQ. The CDR3 is 15 amino acids. The CDR3 nucleotides are TGCGCCAGCAGCCCCGCCCCGGGGACTGGAAACACCATATATTTT. This translates into CASSPAPGTGNTIYF. Looking up the rest from reference TRBV5-1 and TRBJ1-3 gives the full variable domain: KAGVTQTPRYLIKTRGQQVTLSCSPISGHRSVSWYQQTPGQGLQFLFEYFSETQRNKGNFPGRFSGRQFSNSRSEMNVSTLELGDSALYLCASSPAPGTGNTIYFGEGSWLTVV.

The CDR3 DNA is TGTGCCAGTAGTACACAGGTCACCGGGGAGCTGTTTTTT. This encodes CASSTQVTGELFF. The chain carries TRBV19 and TRBJ2-2, with a tentative D call TRBD1 (5 bases). Germline CDR1 LNHDA, CDR2 SQIVND (reference sequence). The CDR3 contains 13 residues. The germline V and J ends were trimmed by 4 bases and 4 bases, with 7 bases remaining between them.

This chain uses TRBV12-2 with TRBJ2-7; the table's D call TRBD1 went unverified against the DNA. TRBV12-2 counts as a pseudogene. CDR3 size: 14 residues. CDR3 residues: CASRSTGRSYEQYF. The CDR3 coding sequence is TGTGCAAGTCGCTCGACAGGGCGATCCTACGAGCAGTACTTC.

V usage is TRBV28 and J usage is TRBJ1-5, with 8 bases lining up with TRBD1. From germline, CDR1 is MDHEN and CDR2 SYDVKM. The V gene end was trimmed by 5 bases and the J gene end by 1 base; junction bases not matched to a gene: 7. The CDR3 extends over 16 amino acids. CDR3 loop: CASSLRTGRSNQPQHF. CDR3 nucleotides: TGTGCCAGCAGTCTCCGGACAGGGAGGAGCAATCAGCCCCAGCATTTT.

The rearrangement links TRBV7-3 to TRBJ1-3; no reliable D call. The ends were cut back, 5 bases at V and 12 bases at J, with 8 bases in the middle. The CDR3 has 10 residues. Germline V gene sequence: CDR1 SGHTA, CDR2 FQGTGA. Here the CDR3 DNA reads TGTGCCAGCAGCACTCGGGTCATATATTTT. This sequence encodes CASSTRVIYF.

The chain couples TRBV11-2 to TRBJ1-2; no firm D call. The CDR3 spans 14 residues. Germline V gene sequence: CDR1 SGHAT, CDR2 FQNNGV. V lost 2 bases, J lost 4 bases, and 11 bases lay in between. The CDR3 region has the DNA TGTGCCAGCAGCTTATCGGACTCGTCCTATGGCTACACCTTC. Amino acids: CASSLSDSSYGYTF.

The chain recombines TRBV11-2 with TRBJ2-1, with 9 bases that match TRBD2. The CDR3 has 15 residues. Germline CDR1 reads SGHAT; CDR2 reads FQNNGV. V shed 5 bases, J shed 6 bases, and the junction held 8 bases outside the gene matches. CDR3 DNA sequence: TGTGCCAGCAGCCGCAGTAGCGGGAGTTTCAATGAGCAGTTCTTC. Translation gives CASSRSSGSFNEQFF.

The chain carries TRBV7-9 and TRBJ2-7; 7 bases fit TRBD2. V gave up 5 bases and J gave up 2 bases; unmatched junction bases: 9. From germline, CDR1 is SEHNR and CDR2 FQNEAQ (reference sequence). The CDR3 contains 15 residues. The CDR3 loop reads CASSQTGLGPYEQYF. For the CDR3, the DNA is TGTGCCAGCAGCCAAACCGGACTAGGTCCCTACGAGCAGTACTTC.

The chain recombines TRBV10-3 with TRBJ2-5; 7 nucleotides align to TRBD2. V trimming: 3 bases; J trimming: 3 bases; junction bases outside the gene matches: 7. This CDR3 has 15 amino acids. Per the germline V gene, CDR1 is ENHRY and CDR2 is SYGVKD. The CDR3: CAISDVAGREETQYF. CDR3 DNA: TGTGCCATCAGTGACGTCGCGGGGAGGGAAGAGACCCAGTACTTC.

The rearrangement uses TRBV5-4 and TRBJ2-7; a possible D gene is TRBD1 (6 bases). The CDR3 has 15 amino acids. In germline, CDR1 is SGHNT, CDR2 YYREEE (reference sequence). V lost 4 bases, J lost 1 base, and 15 bases lay in between. As DNA, the CDR3 is TGTGCCAGCAGCCGGGACAATCAGAGGTCCTACGAGCAGTACTTC. Protein product: CASSRDNQRSYEQYF.

This chain connects TRBV3-1 (or the pseudogene TRBV3-2) to TRBJ1-6; D not resolved. V was pared by 0 bases and J by 3 bases, with 12 bases between. This CDR3 region has 17 residues. Looked up from germline, CDR1 is LGHDT and CDR2 is YNNKEL (reference sequence). CDR3 sequence: CASSQDRSPVYNSPLHF. The CDR3, as DNA: TGTGCCAGCAGCCAAGATCGTTCGCCAGTCTATAATTCACCCCTCCACTTT.